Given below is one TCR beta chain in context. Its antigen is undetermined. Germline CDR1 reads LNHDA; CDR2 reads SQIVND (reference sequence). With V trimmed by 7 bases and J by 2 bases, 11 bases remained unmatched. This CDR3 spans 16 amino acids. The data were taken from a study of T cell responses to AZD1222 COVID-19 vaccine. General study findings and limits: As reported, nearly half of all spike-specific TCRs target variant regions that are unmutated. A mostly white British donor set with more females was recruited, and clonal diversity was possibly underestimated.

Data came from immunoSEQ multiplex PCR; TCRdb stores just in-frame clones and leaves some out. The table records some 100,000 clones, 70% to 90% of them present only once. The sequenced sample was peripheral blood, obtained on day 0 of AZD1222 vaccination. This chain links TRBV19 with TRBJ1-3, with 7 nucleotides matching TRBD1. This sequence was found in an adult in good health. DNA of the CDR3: TGTGCCAGTACCAATTCACAGGGGATGCCTGGAAACACCATATATTTT. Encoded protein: CASTNSQGMPGNTIYF.